The rows below give T cell receptor beta chains drawn from one sample of a study of Tregs in tolerant kidney transplant recipients. Sequenced by immunoSEQ multiplex PCR; TCRdb stores in-frame clones only, minus some. The top ten hold about 0.58% of the sample, which has around 230,000 clones, 65% to 85% seen once. Sequences were obtained from CD4+ T cells from blood. These receptors all stem from a human donor in good health. CDR3s include the opening cysteine and the closing phenylalanine or tryptophan. The D gene is left open where the match is weak. Some rows mark clone size as missing; the rest say once, few, many or name a class of expanded clone.

clone_size j_call d_call v_call cdr3_nt cdr3_aa
- TRBJ1-6 - TRBV9 TGTGCCAGCAGCCCGCGGACAAGCTCCTATAATTCACCCCTCCACTTT CASSPRTSSYNSPLHF
- TRBJ2-1 TRBD2 TRBV29-1 TGCAGCGCGCGACTAGCGGGAGGCACTAATGAGCAGTTCTTC CSARLAGGTNEQFF
few TRBJ2-7 TRBD2 TRBV15 TGTGCCACCAGCAGAGAGGCTAGCGGATCCTACGAGCAGTACTTC CATSREASGSYEQYF
- TRBJ2-3 - TRBV15 TGTGCCACCAGCAGAGGAGACGGTACAGATACGCAGTATTTT CATSRGDGTDTQYF
- TRBJ2-6 - TRBV2 TGTGCCAGCAGTGCGACCTACTCTGGGGCCAACGTCCTGACTTTC CASSATYSGANVLTF
- TRBJ2-5 - TRBV25-1 TGTGCCAGCAGTGATCGGGCTAGCAGTCAAGAGACCCAGTACTTC CASSDRASSQETQYF
- TRBJ2-7 TRBD2 TRBV18 TGTGCCAGCTCACCAAGGGACGGGACTATCGAGCAGTACTTC CASSPRDGTIEQYF
- TRBJ2-1 - TRBV4-1 TGCGCCAGCAGCCAAGATAGGGGGAGCACCTACAATGAGCAGTTCTTC CASSQDRGSTYNEQFF
- TRBJ2-7 - TRBV11-2 TGTGCCAGCAGCGTGGGCCAGGAACCCTACGAGCAGTACTTC CASSVGQEPYEQYF
- TRBJ1-6 - TRBV7-6 TGTGCCAGCAGCTTAGTTGAAGGAAGGGATTCACCCCTCCACTTT CASSLVEGRDSPLHF
- TRBJ2-7 - TRBV19 TGTGCCAGTAGCCCACGGCAGGGCGGCTACGAGCAGTACTTC CASSPRQGGYEQYF
- TRBJ1-5 - TRBV7-2 TGTGCCAGCAGCCCCACTAGGGTCGATCAGCCCCAGCATTTT CASSPTRVDQPQHF
few TRBJ1-5 - TRBV19 TGTGCCAGTAGTACTACAGGGTGGTCTGTCAATCAGCCCCAGCATTTT CASSTTGWSVNQPQHF
- TRBJ2-3 - TRBV6-4 TGTGCCAGCAGTGACTCGGGGCCCTCCGGCACAGATACGCAGTATTTT CASSDSGPSGTDTQYF
- TRBJ2-5 TRBD2 TRBV2 TGTGCCAGCAAAAACACGGGAGGGTTTTCTGAGACCCAGTACTTC CASKNTGGFSETQYF
- TRBJ2-3 - TRBV6-6 TGTGCCAGCAGTTACAACCCCTCGGTCCGTTCGGATACGCAGTATTTT CASSYNPSVRSDTQYF
- TRBJ2-1 - TRBV11-3 TGTGCCAGCAGCCCCAGGACGAGGGCCCTCGGCAATGAGCAGTTCTTC CASSPRTRALGNEQFF
once TRBJ1-1 - TRBV4-1 TGCGCCAGCAGCCGGCCGCAGGGAAAGAACACTGAAGCTTTCTTT CASSRPQGKNTEAFF
- TRBJ1-4 - TRBV6-1 TGTGCCAGCAGTCTCCGACATGAAAAACTGTTTTTT CASSLRHEKLFF
- TRBJ1-6 - TRBV2 TGTGCCAGCAGTCCTAGGACCGGATCACCCCTCCACTTT CASSPRTGSPLHF
- TRBJ1-2 - TRBV6-4 TGTGCCAGCAAGAGGGCAGACTCCCTAGTTCGGCCCTTC CASKRADSLVRPF
- TRBJ2-1 - TRBV5-1 TGCGCCAGCAGCTGGGGAAACGGCTACAATGAGCAGTTCTTC CASSWGNGYNEQFF
few TRBJ2-3 - TRBV2 TGTGCCAGCAGTGTCACTACTAGCACAGATACGCAGTATTTT CASSVTTSTDTQYF
few TRBJ1-1 - TRBV7-9 TGTGCCAGCATCGACTCCGGGCCGAACACTGAAGCTTTCTTT CASIDSGPNTEAFF
few TRBJ1-6 - TRBV5-8 TGTGCCAGCAGCCCCTCGGGGCGGGATTCACCCCTCCACTTT CASSPSGRDSPLHF
- TRBJ2-5 TRBD1 TRBV4-1 TGCGCCAGCAGCCAAGATGAGGACAGGGAACGTAGGAGCGAGACCCAGTACTTC CASSQDEDRERRSETQYF
- TRBJ1-1 TRBD1 TRBV4-1 TGCGCCAGCAGCCGAGTAACCGGGACAGGGGGTGCTCACACTGAAGCTTTCTTT CASSRVTGTGGAHTEAFF
- TRBJ1-1 - TRBV7-3 TGTGCCAGCAGCCCCCGGGGGGACACTGAAGCTTTCTTT CASSPRGDTEAFF
- TRBJ1-5 - TRBV10-3 TGTGCCATCAGCGCAGGAGCGGCGAGCAATCAGCCCCAGCATTTT CAISAGAASNQPQHF
few TRBJ1-3 TRBD1 TRBV7-8 TGTGCCAGCAGCAGGGACAGGGGATTACTCTCTGGAAACACCATATATTTT CASSRDRGLLSGNTIYF
- TRBJ1-1 - TRBV7-2 TGTGCCAGCAGCTTTGCGGGGTTGATGAACACTGAAGCTTTCTTT CASSFAGLMNTEAFF
few TRBJ1-1 TRBD1 TRBV18 TGTGCCAGCTCACCGGGACAGGGCCACACTGAAGCTTTCTTT CASSPGQGHTEAFF
- TRBJ2-7 - TRBV6-5 TGTGCCAGCAGTTCAGGGTTGGGCGAGCAGTACTTC CASSSGLGEQYF
- TRBJ2-3 TRBD2 TRBV7-9 TGTGCCAGCAGCTCTTACTCACTGGGGGGGTCAGATACGCAGTATTTT CASSSYSLGGSDTQYF
- TRBJ1-1 - TRBV4-1 TGCGCCAGCAGCCAAGACGGTAGAGAGGACACTGAAGCTTTCTTT CASSQDGREDTEAFF
- TRBJ1-5 - TRBV4-1 TGCGCCAGCAGCCAAGATTGGGCTGTATATAGCAATCAGCCCCAGCATTTT CASSQDWAVYSNQPQHF
few TRBJ1-1 - TRBV27 TGTGCCAGCGCCCGGAGGGGGATGAACACTGAAGCTTTCTTT CASARRGMNTEAFF
- TRBJ2-7 TRBD1 TRBV6-6 TGTGCCAGCAGTTCTACAGGGGGCTCCTACGAGCAGTACTTC CASSSTGGSYEQYF
- TRBJ1-1 - TRBV7-8 TGTGCCAGCAGCTTAGCTAGTGGGGGCCGGGTCGACACTGAAGCTTTCTTT CASSLASGGRVDTEAFF
- TRBJ2-7 TRBD2 TRBV6-5 TGTGCCAGCAGCGGCACTAGCGGGTTACGATACTTC CASSGTSGLRYF
- TRBJ1-4 - TRBV7-9 TGTGCCACACGAGGCCCGACGGGCGCAACTAATGAAAAACTGTTTTTT CATRGPTGATNEKLFF
- TRBJ1-1 TRBD1 TRBV14 TGTGCCAGCAGCCAGGGACAGGGGCCGCACCGGAACACTGAAGCTTTCTTT CASSQGQGPHRNTEAFF
- TRBJ1-3 - TRBV2 TGTGCCAGCAGTGTCTCTGGAAACACCATATATTTT CASSVSGNTIYF
- TRBJ1-6 TRBD1 TRBV6-5 TGTGCCAGCAGTTACTCGGACAGGAAAAATTCACCCCTCCACTTT CASSYSDRKNSPLHF
once TRBJ2-7 TRBD2 TRBV13 TGTGCCAGCAGCCAACGGACTAGCGAGTCCTACGAGCAGTACTTC CASSQRTSESYEQYF
- TRBJ1-5 - TRBV19 TGTGCCAGTAGTATAAAACTTTATAGCAATCAGCCCCAGCATTTT CASSIKLYSNQPQHF
- TRBJ2-7 TRBD2 TRBV11-2 TGTGCCAGCAGCTCCTTAGCGGGGTACGAGCAGTACTTC CASSSLAGYEQYF
- TRBJ2-1 TRBD1 TRBV2 TGTGCCAGCAGTGAAGGACGACAGGGCCCCTTAAATGAGCAGTTCTTC CASSEGRQGPLNEQFF
- TRBJ2-3 TRBD2 TRBV7-9 TGTGCCAGCAGCTTAGTGCGGGAGGGTTATACGCAGTATTTT CASSLVREGYTQYF
- TRBJ1-5 - TRBV19 TGTGCCAGTAGTATAACCGGAGCGGGCAATCAGCCCCAGCATTTT CASSITGAGNQPQHF
- TRBJ2-2 TRBD2 TRBV2 TGTGCCAGCAGTAAGGGGCTAGCGGGCGGTTCCCACACCGGGGAGCTGTTTTTT CASSKGLAGGSHTGELFF
once TRBJ2-3 - TRBV7-7 TGTGCTAGCAGCTCTGGGACGGTTAGCACAGATACGCAGTATTTT CASSSGTVSTDTQYF
- TRBJ2-3 TRBD2 TRBV5-1 TGCGCCAGCAGCACGGGACTAGCGGGACCCACAGATACGCAGTATTTT CASSTGLAGPTDTQYF
- TRBJ1-1 - TRBV2 TGTGCCAGCAGGTACAGGTATTCGAACACTGAAGCTTTCTTT CASRYRYSNTEAFF
- TRBJ2-1 TRBD2 TRBV18 TGTGCCAGCTCACCACCCCCCCTGGGAGGGAATGAGCAGTTCTTC CASSPPPLGGNEQFF
- TRBJ2-5 TRBD2 TRBV30 TGTGCCTACAGACTAGCGGGGGTGGGAGAGACCCAGTACTTC CAYRLAGVGETQYF